This T cell receptor beta chain stems from a study of T cell responses to AZD1222 COVID-19 vaccine. Broader study findings: Among the donors, most were white British and more were female, and clonal diversity was possibly underestimated. The number of AZD1222 recipients seropositive at baseline was only 5 to 7. Vaccine-related CD4 TCRs covered spike, predominating at 160-218 and 743-854.

As concerns this clone: Its specificity is not known.

Trimming left V 1 base short and J 3 bases short, with 6 bases between. CDR3 length: 14 residues. Germline CDR1 SGHAT, CDR2 FQNNGV. TCRdb keeps only in-frame clones here, not all; method: immunoSEQ multiplex PCR. The profile shows some 110,000 clones, roughly 90% of them singletons. The receptor's source is an adult in good health. The chain carries TRBV11-2 and TRBJ1-4; D perhaps matches TRBD1 (5 bases). Sequenced material: peripheral blood, taken on day 0 of AZD1222 vaccination. The CDR3 reads CASSLGGANEKLFF. The DNA for the CDR3 is TGTGCCAGCAGCTTAGGGGGGGCTAATGAAAAACTGTTTTTT.